One T cell receptor beta chain is described in this entry. These data originate in a study of blood T cell repertoires in COVID-19. J was trimmed by 7 bases and V by 5 bases; bases with no gene match: 11. Germline CDR1 reads LNHDA; CDR2 reads SQIVND (reference sequence). This CDR3 has 15 residues. Profiling relied on immunoSEQ multiplex PCR, and the TCRdb table lists in-frame clones only, not all of them. The sample has hundreds of thousands of clones, roughly 88% seen once. The chain uses TRBV19 and TRBJ1-5; TRBD1 agrees at 7 bases. This sequence originates from a woman in her twenties or thirties with active or convalescent COVID-19. Sequencing used peripheral blood. CDR3 protein: CASSARDRKPQPQHF. The CDR3 nucleotides are TGTGCCAGTAGTGCCCGGGACAGAAAACCCCAGCCCCAGCATTTT.